Presented here are 9 T cell receptor beta chains from one specimen sequenced in a study of vaccination effects on CD4 cells after COVID-19. Their target antigens are unknown. Expansion of antigen-specific CD4+ T cells with viral peptide pools was carried out by the ViraFEST assay before sequencing. Investigators separated out CD4+ T cells once 9 to 11 days of culture had passed. This individual contracted SARS-CoV-2 between March and December 2020, as verified by PCR. As their vaccination, participants received two doses of either BNT162b2 or mRNA-1273. Sequencing was performed with immunoSEQ multiplex PCR; in TCRdb, only in-frame clones are kept and a portion is missing. The table records approximately 16,000 clones, 65% to 80% of them present only once. The source was CD4+ T cells from PBMCs cultured with HCoV-NL63 spike peptides, collected after COVID-19 vaccination. These receptor sequences come from a human donor who had a prior SARS-CoV-2 infection.

The rearrangement uses TRBV6-5 and TRBJ2-3; D is perhaps TRBD1 or TRBD2 (5 bases each). CDR1 is MNHEY, CDR2 SVGAGI, per germline. V lost 7 bases and J lost 7, with 15 bases in between. This CDR3 contains 13 residues. CDR3 nucleotides: TGTGCCAGCACCCCCCCGGGGCTATATACGCAGTATTTT. This encodes CASTPPGLYTQYF.

CDR3 in DNA: TGTGCCAGCAGTTACCAGTATGAGCAGTTCTTC. It specifies CASSYQYEQFF. V is TRBV6-2 or TRBV6-3 and J is TRBJ2-1, with D hard to call. V was cut by 2 bases and J by 8 bases, with 4 bases left in between. The CDR3 is made up of 11 amino acids. Germline V gives CDR1 MNHEY, CDR2 SVGEGT.

The sample holds one count of this clone. J is TRBJ2-5 and V is TRBV7-9; 8 positions agree with TRBD1. The ends lost 2 bases at V and 4 bases at J; junction bases unmatched: 6. Per germline, CDR1 SEHNR and CDR2 FQNEAQ (reference sequence). This CDR3 has 15 residues. Written as DNA, the CDR3 is TGTGCCAGCAGCTTACGGAATGACAGGGGAGAGACCCAGTACTTC. It is translated as CASSLRNDRGETQYF. Full variable domain (missing parts from reference TRBV7-9 and TRBJ2-5): DTGVSQNPRHKITKRGQNVTFRCDPISEHNRLYWYRQTLGQGPEFLTYFQNEAQLEKSRLLSDRFSAERPKGSFSTLEIQRTEQGDSAMYLCASSLRNDRGETQYFGPGTRLLVL.

This sequence joins TRBV6-1 and TRBJ1-5; possible D gene TRBD1, 6 bases. Looked up from germline, CDR1 is MNHNS and CDR2 is SASEGT. The CDR3 totals 17 residues. Trimming removed 1 base from V and 0 bases from J, with 13 bases in between. For the CDR3, the DNA is TGTGCCAGCAGTGAAGTGGGGGGCAGGATTAGCAATCAGCCCCAGCATTTT. It yields the protein CASSEVGGRISNQPQHF.

The chain uses TRBV12-5 and TRBJ2-1; possibly TRBD1 or TRBD2 for D (5 bases each). V lost 0 bases, J lost 8 bases, and 20 bases lay in between. CDR1 and CDR2 (germline): LGHNT, FRNRAP. The CDR3 covers 17 residues. CDR3 in amino acids: CASGLVQQDAGLDEQFF. The DNA for the CDR3 is TGTGCTAGTGGTTTGGTGCAACAGGACGCCGGACTCGATGAGCAGTTCTTC.

The V gene is TRBV18, the J gene TRBJ2-3; 16 positions match TRBD2. Losses at the gene ends were 3 bases for V and 2 bases for J; bases not matched to a gene: 8. From germline, CDR1 is KGHSH and CDR2 LQKENI. The CDR3 totals 19 residues. The CDR3 nucleotides read TGTGCCAGCTCACCGGGACTAGCGGGGGGGCTGAGGGCCACAGATACGCAGTATTTT. It specifies CASSPGLAGGLRATDTQYF.

The chain employs TRBV27 and TRBJ1-6, with TRBD1 identical over 9 bases. The CDR3 length is 14 residues. V shed 9 bases and J 9 bases; nucleotides not matched to a gene: 9. CDR1 is MNHEY, CDR2 SMNVEV, per germline (reference sequence). This CDR3 reads CASGGQGLVSPLHF. The CDR3 DNA reads as TGTGCCAGTGGGGGACAGGGATTGGTTTCACCCCTCCACTTT.

The V call is TRBV3-1 (or the pseudogene TRBV3-2), the J call TRBJ1-1; tentatively, D is TRBD1 (5 bases). V shed 4 bases and J shed 1 base, with 7 bases lying between them. The CDR3 extends over 13 amino acids. Looked up from germline, CDR1 is LGHDT and CDR2 is YNNKEL (reference sequence). The CDR3 loop is CASSPGQNTEAFF. CDR3 bases: TGTGCCAGCAGCCCTGGACAGAACACTGAAGCTTTCTTT.

This sequence joins TRBV6-4 and TRBJ2-1; 9 nucleotides agree with TRBD1. The CDR3 is 15 amino acids. Germline V lookup: CDR1 MRHNA, CDR2 SNTAGT. Germline trimming cut 7 bases from V and 2 bases from J; bases unmatched to any gene: 6. The CDR3 loop reads CASIRDRVTYNEQFF. The CDR3 nucleotides read TGTGCCAGCATCCGGGACAGGGTAACCTACAATGAGCAGTTCTTC.